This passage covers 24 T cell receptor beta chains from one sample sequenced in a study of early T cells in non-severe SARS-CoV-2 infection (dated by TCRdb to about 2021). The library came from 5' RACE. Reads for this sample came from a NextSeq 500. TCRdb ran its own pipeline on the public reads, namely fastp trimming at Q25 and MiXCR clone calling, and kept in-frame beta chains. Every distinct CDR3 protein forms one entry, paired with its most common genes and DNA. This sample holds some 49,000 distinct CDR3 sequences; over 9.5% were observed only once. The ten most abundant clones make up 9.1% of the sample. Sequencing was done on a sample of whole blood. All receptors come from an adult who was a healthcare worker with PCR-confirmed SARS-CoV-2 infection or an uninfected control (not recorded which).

The CDR3 loop is CASSQDPGGGANVLTF. CDR3 coding DNA: TGCGCCAGCAGCCAAGATCCAGGGGGTGGGGCCAACGTCCTGACTTTC. V gene TRBV4-3 combines with J gene TRBJ2-6, with TRBD1 identical over 7 bases. Germline V gene sequence: CDR1 LGHNA, CDR2 YSLEER. Trimming removed 0 bases from V and 3 bases from J; junction bases left unmatched: 2. The CDR3 extends over 16 amino acids.

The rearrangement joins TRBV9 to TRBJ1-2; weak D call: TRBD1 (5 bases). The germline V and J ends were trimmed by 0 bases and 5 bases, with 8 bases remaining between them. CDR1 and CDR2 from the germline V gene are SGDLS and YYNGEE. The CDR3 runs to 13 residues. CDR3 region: CASSVADSYGYTF. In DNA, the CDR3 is TGTGCCAGCAGCGTAGCTGACAGTTATGGCTACACCTTC. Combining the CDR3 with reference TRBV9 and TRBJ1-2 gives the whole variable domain DSGVTQTPKHLITATGQRVTLRCSPRSGDLSVYWYQQSLDQGLQFLIQYYNGEERAKGNILERFSAQQFPDLHSELNLSSLELGDSALYFCASSVADSYGYTFGSGTRLTVV.

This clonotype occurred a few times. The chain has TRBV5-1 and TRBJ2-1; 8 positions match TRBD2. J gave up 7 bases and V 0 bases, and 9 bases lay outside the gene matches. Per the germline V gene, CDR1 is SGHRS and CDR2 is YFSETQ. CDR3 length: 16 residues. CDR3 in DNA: TGCGCCAGCAGCTTGGGGCCAGCGGGGGTGAAGAATGAGCAGTTCTTC. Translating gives CASSLGPAGVKNEQFF.

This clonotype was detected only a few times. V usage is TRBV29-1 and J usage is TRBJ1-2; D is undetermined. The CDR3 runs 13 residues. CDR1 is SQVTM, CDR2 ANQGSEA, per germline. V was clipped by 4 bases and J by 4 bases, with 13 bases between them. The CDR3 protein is CSVAPGRTYGYTF. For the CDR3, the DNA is TGCAGCGTTGCCCCCGGACGGACCTATGGCTACACCTTC.

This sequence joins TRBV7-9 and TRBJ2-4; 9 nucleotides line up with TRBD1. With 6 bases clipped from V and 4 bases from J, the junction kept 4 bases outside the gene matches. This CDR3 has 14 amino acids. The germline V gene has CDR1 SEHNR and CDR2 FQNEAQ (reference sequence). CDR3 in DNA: TGTGCCAGCAGGCCTGGACAGGGGAAAAACATTCAGTACTTC. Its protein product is CASRPGQGKNIQYF.

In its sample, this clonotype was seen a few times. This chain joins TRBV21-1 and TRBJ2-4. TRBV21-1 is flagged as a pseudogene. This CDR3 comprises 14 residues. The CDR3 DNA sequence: TGTGCCAGCAGCAAAGGTGTAGCCAAAAACATTCAGTACTTC. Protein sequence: CASSKGVAKNIQYF.

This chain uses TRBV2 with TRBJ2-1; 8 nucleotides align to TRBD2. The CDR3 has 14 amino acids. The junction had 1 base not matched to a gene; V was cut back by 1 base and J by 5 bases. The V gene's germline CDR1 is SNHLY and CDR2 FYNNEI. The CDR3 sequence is CASSEGGGHNEQFF. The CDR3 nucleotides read TGTGCCAGCAGTGAAGGCGGGGGGCACAATGAGCAGTTCTTC.

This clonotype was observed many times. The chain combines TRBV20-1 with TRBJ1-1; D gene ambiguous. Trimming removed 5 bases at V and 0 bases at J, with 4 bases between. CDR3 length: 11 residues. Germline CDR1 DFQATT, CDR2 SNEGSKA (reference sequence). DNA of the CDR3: TGCAGTGCTCGGGTGAACACTGAAGCTTTCTTT. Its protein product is CSARVNTEAFF.

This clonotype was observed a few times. CDR3 nucleotide sequence: TGCAGCGTTCGGCAGCAGGGAAGCTCCTACGAGCAGTACTTC. Translating it yields CSVRQQGSSYEQYF. The V gene is TRBV29-1, the J gene TRBJ2-7, with D perhaps TRBD1 (5 bases). Germline CDR1 is SQVTM and CDR2 is ANQGSEA. V shed 5 bases and J shed 0 bases, with 14 bases lying between them. This CDR3 is built from 14 residues.

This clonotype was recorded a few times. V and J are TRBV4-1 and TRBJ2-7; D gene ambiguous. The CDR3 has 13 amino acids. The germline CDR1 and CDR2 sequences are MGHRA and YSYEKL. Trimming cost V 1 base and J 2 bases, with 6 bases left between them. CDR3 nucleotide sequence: TGCGCCAGCAGCCAAGGGCAGGCCTACGAGCAGTACTTC. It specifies CASSQGQAYEQYF.

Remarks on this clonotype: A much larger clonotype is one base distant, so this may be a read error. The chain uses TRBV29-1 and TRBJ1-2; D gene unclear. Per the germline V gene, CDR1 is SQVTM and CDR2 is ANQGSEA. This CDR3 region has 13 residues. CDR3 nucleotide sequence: TGCAGCGCCGGGAAGGAGATGAACTATGGCCACACCTTC. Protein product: CSAGKEMNYGHTF. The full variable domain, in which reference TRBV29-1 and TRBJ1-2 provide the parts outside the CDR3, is SAVISQKPSRDICQRGTSLTIQCQVDSQVTMMFWYRQQPGQSLTLIATANQGSEATYESGFVIDKFPISRPNLTFSTLTVSNMSPEDSSIYLCSAGKEMNYGHTFGSGTRLTVV.

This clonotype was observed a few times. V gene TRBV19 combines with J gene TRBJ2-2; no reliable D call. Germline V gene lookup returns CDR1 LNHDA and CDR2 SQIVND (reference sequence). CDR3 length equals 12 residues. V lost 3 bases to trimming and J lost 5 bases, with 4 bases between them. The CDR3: CASSIGTGELFF. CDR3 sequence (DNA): TGTGCCAGTAGTATTGGGACCGGGGAGCTGTTTTTT.

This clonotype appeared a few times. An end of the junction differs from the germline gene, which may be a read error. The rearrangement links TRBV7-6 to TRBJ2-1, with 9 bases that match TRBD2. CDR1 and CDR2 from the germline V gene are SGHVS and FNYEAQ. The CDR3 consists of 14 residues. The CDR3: CASSVAGAYNEQFF. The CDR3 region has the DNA TGTGCCAGCAGCGTAGCGGGGGCCTACAATGAGCAGTTCTTC.

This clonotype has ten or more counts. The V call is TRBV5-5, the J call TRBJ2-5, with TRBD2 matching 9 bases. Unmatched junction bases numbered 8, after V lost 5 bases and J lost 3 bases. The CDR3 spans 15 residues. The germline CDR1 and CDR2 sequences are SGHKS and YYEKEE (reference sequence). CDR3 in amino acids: CASSQIAGVEETQYF. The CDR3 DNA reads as TGTGCCAGCAGTCAAATAGCGGGGGTAGAAGAGACCCAGTACTTC.

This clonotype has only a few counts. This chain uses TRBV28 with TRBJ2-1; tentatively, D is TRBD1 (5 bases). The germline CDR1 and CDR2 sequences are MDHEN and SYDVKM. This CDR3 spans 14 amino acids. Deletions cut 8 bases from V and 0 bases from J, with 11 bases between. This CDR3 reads CASFDRNSYNEQFF. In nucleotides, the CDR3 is TGTGCCAGCTTTGACAGAAACTCCTACAATGAGCAGTTCTTC.

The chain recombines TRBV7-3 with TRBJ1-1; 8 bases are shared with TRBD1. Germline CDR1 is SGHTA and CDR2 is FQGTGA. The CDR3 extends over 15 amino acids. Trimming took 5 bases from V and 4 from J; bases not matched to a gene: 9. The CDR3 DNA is TGTGCCAGCAGCCATCAAGGACAGGGAGGCACTGAAGCTTTCTTT. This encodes CASSHQGQGGTEAFF.

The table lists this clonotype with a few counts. This CDR3 is CASSEVLNYGYTF. Written as DNA, the CDR3 is TGTGCCAGCAGTGAGGTACTTAACTATGGCTACACCTTC. The V gene is TRBV25-1, the J gene TRBJ1-2; D is undetermined. Germline CDR1 MGHDK, CDR2 SYGVNS. This CDR3 is built from 13 residues. V gave up 3 bases and J gave up 1 base, with 6 bases separating them.

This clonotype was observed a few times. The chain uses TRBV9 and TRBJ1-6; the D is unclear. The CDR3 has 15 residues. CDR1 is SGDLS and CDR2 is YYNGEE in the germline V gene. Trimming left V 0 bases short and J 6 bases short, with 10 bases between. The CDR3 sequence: CASSVDHVRNSPLHF. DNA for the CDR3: TGTGCCAGCAGCGTAGATCACGTCCGTAATTCACCCCTCCACTTT.

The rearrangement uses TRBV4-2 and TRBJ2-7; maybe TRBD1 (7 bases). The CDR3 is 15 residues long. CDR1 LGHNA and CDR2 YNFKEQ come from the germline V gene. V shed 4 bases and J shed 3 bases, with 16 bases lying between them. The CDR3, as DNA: TGTGCCAGCAGCCCTGAGGGGGGACAGTACTACGAGCAGTACTTC. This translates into CASSPEGGQYYEQYF.

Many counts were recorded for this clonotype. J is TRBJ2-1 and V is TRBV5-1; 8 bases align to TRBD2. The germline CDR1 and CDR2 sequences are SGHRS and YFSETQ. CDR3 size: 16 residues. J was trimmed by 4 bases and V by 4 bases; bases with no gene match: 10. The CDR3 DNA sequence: TGCGCCAGCAGCCCGCCCCTTAGCGGGGCATACAATGAGCAGTTCTTC. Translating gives CASSPPLSGAYNEQFF.

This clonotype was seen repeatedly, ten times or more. Written as DNA, the CDR3 is TGCAGCGTTGAAGGACGGAGGGCAGGGAATGCCTACGAGCAGTACTTC. It yields the protein CSVEGRRAGNAYEQYF. V is TRBV29-1 and J is TRBJ2-7; tentative D call: TRBD2 (6 bases). The CDR3 spans 16 residues. The germline V and J ends were trimmed by 1 base and 2 bases, with 18 bases remaining between them. The V gene's germline CDR1 is SQVTM and CDR2 ANQGSEA.

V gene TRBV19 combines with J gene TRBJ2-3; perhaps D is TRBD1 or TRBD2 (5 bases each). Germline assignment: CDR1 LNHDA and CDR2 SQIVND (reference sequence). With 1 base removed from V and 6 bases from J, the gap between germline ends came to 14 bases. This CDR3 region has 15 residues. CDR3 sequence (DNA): TGTGCCAGTAGTATAGCCACCTCAAGGGACGATACGCAGTATTTT. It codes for CASSIATSRDDTQYF.

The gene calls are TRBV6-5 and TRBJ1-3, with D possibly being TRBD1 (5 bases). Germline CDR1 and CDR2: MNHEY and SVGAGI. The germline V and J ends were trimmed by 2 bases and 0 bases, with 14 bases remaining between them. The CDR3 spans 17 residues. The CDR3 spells CASSYGQGGRSGNTIYF. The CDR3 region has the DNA TGTGCCAGCAGTTACGGGCAGGGCGGTCGCTCTGGAAACACCATATATTTT.

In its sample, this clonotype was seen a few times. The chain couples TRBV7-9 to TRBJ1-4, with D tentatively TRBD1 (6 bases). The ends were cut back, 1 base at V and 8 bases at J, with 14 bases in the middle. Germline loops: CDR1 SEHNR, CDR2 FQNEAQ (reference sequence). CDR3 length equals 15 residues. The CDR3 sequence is CASSLGYREEEKLFF. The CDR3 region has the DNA TGTGCCAGCAGCTTAGGCTACAGGGAGGAGGAAAAACTGTTTTTT.